These 22 T cell receptor beta chains were sequenced from one sample in a study of T cell repertoires in aging, cancer and after chemotherapy. Peripheral blood genomic DNA, not sorted cells or RNA, was the template. Rearranged V-D-J TRB sequences were amplified with a mixed TRB-A/B primer pool. Via MiXCR, TCRdb re-called the multiplex PCR reads, giving one row per CDR3 protein. The sample consists of some 3,100 distinct CDR3 sequences, roughly 21% of them appearing once. The sequencing sample was made of blood. Receptors originate from a human donor with a solid tumor.

This clonotype was counted only a few times. V and J are TRBV20-1 and TRBJ2-3; D may correspond to TRBD1 or TRBD2 (6 bases each). The V gene's germline CDR1 is DFQATT and CDR2 SNEGSKA (reference sequence). CDR3 length: 14 amino acids. The V and J ends lost 7 bases and 0 bases respectively, with 14 bases between them. The CDR3 coding sequence is TGCAGTGTCGCCCGGGGGCGAAGCACAGATACGCAGTATTTT. This sequence encodes CSVARGRSTDTQYF.

This clonotype has more than one count but fewer than ten. V and J are TRBV28 and TRBJ2-5, with 8 nucleotides matching TRBD1. Trimming removed 5 bases from V and 5 bases from J; junction bases left unmatched: 7. This CDR3 has 14 amino acids. Germline values: CDR1 MDHEN, CDR2 SYDVKM. This CDR3 reads CASSPGTGPETQYF. Here the CDR3 DNA reads TGTGCCAGCAGTCCCGGGACAGGCCCGGAGACCCAGTACTTC.

This clonotype has just a few counts. The J gene is TRBJ1-1, the V gene TRBV7-4, with a tentative D call TRBD1 (5 bases). This CDR3 spans 16 amino acids. The V and J ends lost 2 bases and 5 bases respectively, with 18 bases between them. Germline-derived CDR1 and CDR2 are SGHVT and SQSDAQ. The CDR3 DNA is TGTGCCAGCAGCTTACAGGGTTTCTCTAAGGGGACTGAAGCTTTCTTT. Its protein product is CASSLQGFSKGTEAFF.

This clonotype was observed a single time. The chain uses TRBV20-1 and TRBJ2-3, with 7 bases identical to TRBD2. This CDR3 is built from 15 residues. Trimming at V came to 1 base and at J to 2 bases, leaving 6 bases not matched to a gene. Germline V gene lookup returns CDR1 DFQATT and CDR2 SNEGSKA (reference sequence). CDR3 sequence reads: CSARGGGRSTDTQYF. CDR3 sequence (DNA): TGCAGTGCTAGAGGGGGGGGGAGATCCACAGATACGCAGTATTTT.

This clonotype is categorized as medium-sized. V usage is TRBV6-5 and J usage is TRBJ2-3; D is undetermined. The CDR3 totals 13 residues. The V end was cut by 5 bases, the J end by 3 bases, with 9 bases between. Germline CDR1 MNHEY, CDR2 SVGAGI. The CDR3 here is CASSPTPTDTQYF. CDR3 sequence (DNA): TGTGCCAGCAGTCCTACCCCAACAGATACGCAGTATTTT.

The table lists this clonotype with a few counts. This chain links TRBV28 with TRBJ2-5, with TRBD2 matching over 13 bases. After removal of 4 bases from V and 3 bases from J, the junction contained 8 bases not matched to a gene. Germline V gene lookup returns CDR1 MDHEN and CDR2 SYDVKM. The CDR3 has 17 residues. The CDR3 DNA sequence: TGTGCCAGCAGTTCAACCGGGACTAGCGGGACTAAAGAGACCCAGTACTTC. Protein: CASSSTGTSGTKETQYF.

There are a few counts of this clonotype. The V call is TRBV28, the J call TRBJ1-5; perhaps TRBD1 as D (6 bases). Germline V CDR1 and CDR2: MDHEN, SYDVKM. The CDR3 is 13 amino acids. Between the trimmed V and J ends, which lost 7 bases and 5 bases, there was a span of 12 bases. CDR3 loop: CASTLGADQPQHF. As DNA, the CDR3 is TGTGCCAGCACACTGGGGGCGGATCAGCCCCAGCATTTT.

This clonotype is judged medium-sized. The V gene is TRBV12-3 or TRBV12-4, the J gene TRBJ1-3; 7 bases are shared with TRBD1. This CDR3 has 16 residues. The ends lost 4 bases at V and 3 bases at J; junction bases unmatched: 9. The DNA for the CDR3 is TGTGCCAGCAGTTACCCAGGGGGATTAAGTGGAAACACCATATATTTT. It is translated as CASSYPGGLSGNTIYF.

The V gene is TRBV6-1, the J gene TRBJ1-3; weak D call: TRBD1 (5 bases). V lost 8 bases to trimming and J lost 0 bases, with 20 bases between them. The CDR3 length is 17 residues. Germline values: CDR1 MNHNS, CDR2 SASEGT. CDR3 coding DNA: TGTGCCAGCTCGTTACGGCCCTCCAGGGTCTCTGGAAACACCATATATTTT. It translates to CASSLRPSRVSGNTIYF.

Only a few counts were recorded for this clonotype. This chain links TRBV20-1 with TRBJ1-1; unclear D gene. Germline assignment: CDR1 DFQATT and CDR2 SNEGSKA (reference sequence). Trimming stripped 0 bases from V and 0 bases from J, with 11 bases between. The CDR3 sequence is 15 residues long. In nucleotides, the CDR3 is TGCAGTGCTAGAGATGCGGGGATCTTGAACACTGAAGCTTTCTTT. Translation gives CSARDAGILNTEAFF.

The V gene is TRBV18, the J gene TRBJ1-1; TRBD1 is a possible D gene (5 bases). The V end lost 5 bases, the J end lost 4 bases, and 11 bases lay between the germline ends. The CDR3 runs to 13 residues. CDR1 is KGHSH, CDR2 LQKENI, per germline. As DNA, the CDR3 is TGTGCCAGCTCAACCCCCAGGGCCACTGAAGCTTTCTTT. It encodes CASSTPRATEAFF.

The J gene is TRBJ2-3, the V gene TRBV11-2; no reliable D call. The CDR3 totals 16 residues. The germline V gene encodes CDR1 SGHAT and CDR2 FQNNGV. Trimming stripped 0 bases from V and 1 base from J, with 11 bases between. This CDR3 is CASSLDGRPRTDTQYF. CDR3 sequence (DNA): TGTGCCAGCAGCTTAGATGGTCGTCCACGCACAGATACGCAGTATTTT.

The chain has TRBV7-6 and TRBJ2-5; tentative D call: TRBD1 (5 bases). The CDR3 consists of 15 residues. Germline V CDR1 and CDR2: SGHVS, FNYEAQ. V lost 5 bases and J lost 5, with 18 bases in between. This CDR3 reads CASSRRALEYETQYF. CDR3 in DNA: TGTGCCAGCAGCCGCAGGGCCCTTGAGTATGAGACCCAGTACTTC.

This clonotype was seen a handful of times. The rearrangement joins TRBV5-1 to TRBJ2-7; TRBD1 is a possible D gene (6 bases). V was shortened by 4 bases and J by 7 bases, with 15 bases between the two germline ends. Looked up from germline, CDR1 is SGHRS and CDR2 is YFSETQ. The CDR3 spans 13 residues. As DNA, the CDR3 is TGCGCCAGCAGCCTCGGACAGAAGTCTGAGCAGTACTTC. Encoded protein: CASSLGQKSEQYF.

This clonotype ranks as medium-sized. The chain combines TRBV20-1 with TRBJ2-7, with 9 positions matching TRBD1. The trim removed 6 bases at V and 3 bases at J, leaving 12 bases unmatched. CDR3 length: 15 residues. The V gene's germline CDR1 is DFQATT and CDR2 SNEGSKA (reference sequence). CDR3 nucleotides: TGCAGTGCCACCAACCGGGACAGGGCCAACTACGAGCAGTACTTC. Encoded protein: CSATNRDRANYEQYF.

The V and J genes are TRBV5-6 and TRBJ1-4; 7 nucleotides align to TRBD1. This CDR3 has 16 amino acids. Germline V lookup: CDR1 SGHDT, CDR2 YYEEEE. Trimming at V came to 1 base and at J to 3 bases, leaving 6 bases not matched to a gene. CDR3 nucleotide sequence: TGTGCCAGCAGCTTGTTCGGGGACAGCTCTAATGAAAAACTGTTTTTT. Amino acid sequence: CASSLFGDSSNEKLFF. The entire variable domain, with the rest obtained from reference TRBV5-6 and TRBJ1-4, is as follows: DAGVTQSPTHLIKTRGQQVTLRCSPKSGHDTVSWYQQALGQGPQFIFQYYEEEERQRGNFPDRFSGHQFPNYSSELNVNALLLGDSALYLCASSLFGDSSNEKLFFGSGTQLSVL.

This chain connects TRBV6-1 to TRBJ2-1; the match to TRBD2 covers 8 bases. CDR1 is MNHNS, CDR2 SASEGT, per germline. This CDR3 is built from 16 residues. Unmatched junction bases numbered 19, after V lost 10 bases and J lost 8 bases. This chain's CDR3 is CATNGGDRGPGDEQFF. CDR3 sequence (DNA): TGTGCCACCAACGGGGGGGACCGGGGACCTGGGGATGAGCAGTTCTTC.

V is TRBV13 and J is TRBJ1-1, with TRBD1 matching 7 bases. Germline V gene sequence: CDR1 PRHDT, CDR2 FYEKMQ (reference sequence). This CDR3 region has 16 residues. Trimming cost V 5 bases and J 1 base; bases outside gene matches: 10. The CDR3 DNA sequence: TGTGCCAGCAGCCACCCCCCGGGACAGACGAACACTGAAGCTTTCTTT. Its translation: CASSHPPGQTNTEAFF.

This clonotype was counted a few times. This rearrangement joins TRBV28 to TRBJ2-7; D possibly corresponds to TRBD2 (6 bases). V was clipped by 6 bases and J by 5 bases, with 17 bases between them. The CDR3 loop spans 14 amino acids. Germline lookup yields CDR1 MDHEN and CDR2 SYDVKM. As DNA, the CDR3 is TGTGCCAGCAGGGGGGTTTCGCGGGGTCACGAGCAGTACTTC. Amino acid sequence: CASRGVSRGHEQYF.

In its sample, this clonotype ranks as medium-sized. The chain recombines TRBV19 with TRBJ1-4; TRBD1 matches at 12 bases. J was trimmed by 8 bases and V by 9 bases; bases with no gene match: 4. This CDR3 is built from 13 residues. CDR1 is LNHDA, CDR2 SQIVND, per germline (reference sequence). CDR3 amino acids: CASRDRGQEKLFF. CDR3 in DNA: TGTGCCAGCAGGGACAGGGGGCAGGAAAAACTGTTTTTT.

By sample share, this clonotype is medium-sized (0.01 to 0.1%). This chain connects TRBV28 to TRBJ2-7; the D is unclear. V was shortened by 4 bases and J by 3 bases, with 7 bases between the two germline ends. CDR1 MDHEN and CDR2 SYDVKM come from the germline V gene. The CDR3 is made up of 12 amino acids. The CDR3 nucleotides read TGTGCCAGCAGTTGGGAAGGCTACGAGCAGTACTTC. It yields the protein CASSWEGYEQYF.

Relative to its sample, this clonotype is medium-sized. The gene calls are TRBV6-5 and TRBJ1-6; D is possibly TRBD1 (5 bases). Germline V lookup: CDR1 MNHEY, CDR2 SVGAGI. V gave up 6 bases and J gave up 0 bases, with 21 bases separating them. The CDR3 is 19 residues long. CDR3 nucleotides: TGTGCCAGCAGACGACCGACATCGGGGGGGAGCTCCTATAATTCACCCCTCCACTTT. Its protein product is CASRRPTSGGSSYNSPLHF.